Below are 23 T cell receptor beta chains sequenced from a single sample in a study of T-cell reconstitution after alpha-beta-depleted transplantation in children. A TCRbeta library incorporating unique molecular identifiers was prepared. Each CDR3 protein gets one entry after TCRdb re-called the PCR reads with MiXCR. Here the sample spans fewer than 700,000 distinct CDR3 sequences, 13% being singletons. The material was PBMCs, mostly from graft donor cells, obtained 360 days after TCRalphabeta/CD19-depleted stem cell transplant. All receptors come from a male patient under 18 who had a stem cell transplant for acute myeloid leukemia, so the T cells may come from the graft donor.

The rearrangement joins TRBV6-6 to TRBJ1-4, with D unclear. Per germline, CDR1 MNHNY and CDR2 SVGAGI (reference sequence). The CDR3 covers 12 residues. The V and J ends lost 7 bases and 5 bases respectively, with 8 bases between them. The CDR3 region has the DNA TGTGCCAGCACGTCACGGAATGAAAAACTGTTTTTT. Translation gives CASTSRNEKLFF.

This clonotype has a handful of counts. The chain joins TRBV20-1 to TRBJ2-6; TRBD1 matches 7 bases. CDR3 length equals 14 residues. Trimming at V came to 6 bases and at J to 2 bases, leaving 4 bases not matched to a gene. Germline V CDR1 and CDR2: DFQATT, SNEGSKA (reference sequence). The CDR3 is CSATGSPGANVLTF. Written as DNA, the CDR3 is TGCAGTGCGACAGGGTCACCTGGGGCCAACGTCCTGACTTTC.

The gene calls are TRBV5-6 and TRBJ2-7; 8 positions match TRBD2. CDR1 is SGHDT, CDR2 YYEEEE, per germline. Trimming at V came to 3 bases and at J to 3 bases, leaving 11 bases not matched to a gene. The CDR3 totals 16 residues. The CDR3, as DNA: TGTGCCAGCAGCTCCCCTGAGCGGGGGTTCAACTACGAGCAGTACTTC. Amino acid sequence: CASSSPERGFNYEQYF.

With respect to this clonotype: This may stem from a read error, because a much larger clone lies one nucleotide away. The chain links TRBV28 to TRBJ2-7; 13 nucleotides agree with TRBD2. V dropped 4 bases and J dropped 4; count of bases not matched to a gene: 4. The CDR3 length is 15 residues. CDR1 and CDR2 (germline): MDHEN, SYDVKM. As DNA, the CDR3 is TGTGCCAGCAGTTCCCCACTAGCGGGAGGGTACGAGCAGTACTTC. Its protein is CASSSPLAGGYEQYF.

This clonotype was counted many times. The genes are TRBV28 and TRBJ2-2; D is undetermined. Per the germline V gene, CDR1 is MDHEN and CDR2 is SYDVKM. The ends were cut back, 3 bases at V and 4 bases at J, with 6 bases in the middle. There are 13 residues in the CDR3. Here the CDR3 reads CASSFGPTGELFF. The CDR3 DNA follows: TGTGCCAGCAGTTTCGGGCCCACCGGGGAGCTGTTTTTT. Drawing the rest from reference TRBV28 and TRBJ2-2, the complete variable domain is DVKVTQSSRYLVKRTGEKVFLECVQDMDHENMFWYRQDPGLGLRLIYFSYDVKMKEKGDIPEGYSVSREKKERFSLILESASTNQTSMYLCASSFGPTGELFFGEGSRLTVL.

This clonotype showed up just a few times. This sequence joins TRBV27 and TRBJ2-7; the D gene is possibly TRBD1 (5 bases). The CDR3 is 13 amino acids. The ends were cut back, 3 bases at V and 7 bases at J, with 13 bases in the middle. The germline V gene encodes CDR1 MNHEY and CDR2 SMNVEV (reference sequence). CDR3 loop: CASSFLDSLEQYF. The CDR3, as DNA: TGTGCCAGCAGTTTCCTCGACAGCCTGGAGCAGTACTTC.

The CDR3 spells CASSSSGGHITYEQYF. Written as DNA, the CDR3 is TGTGCCAGCTCATCCTCAGGGGGACACATCACCTACGAGCAGTACTTC. The chain employs TRBV18 and TRBJ2-7, with TRBD1 matching 7 bases. CDR1 and CDR2 (germline): KGHSH, LQKENI. The CDR3 sequence is 16 residues long. The V segment lost 5 bases and the J segment 2 bases; nucleotides outside the gene matches: 12. The full variable domain, in which reference TRBV18 and TRBJ2-7 provide the parts outside the CDR3, is NAGVMQNPRHLVRRRGQEARLRCSPMKGHSHVYWYRQLPEEGLKFMVYLQKENIIDESGMPKERFSAEFPKEGPSILRIQQVVRGDSAAYFCASSSSGGHITYEQYFGPGTRLTVT.

The V gene is TRBV11-1, the J gene TRBJ2-1, with a weak D call TRBD1 (5 bases). Trimming took 5 bases from V and 5 from J, leaving 19 bases between them. The CDR3 has 16 residues. Germline CDR1 SGHAT, CDR2 FQDESV (reference sequence). The CDR3 nucleotides read TGTGCCAGCAGCCCCAGGCAGGGAACTATGGACAATGAGCAGTTCTTC. As protein: CASSPRQGTMDNEQFF.

This clonotype was detected a few times. V is TRBV28 and J is TRBJ1-1; TRBD1 aligns across 7 bases. The CDR3 runs 11 residues. Unmatched junction bases numbered 4, after V lost 4 bases and J lost 11 bases. Germline V gene sequence: CDR1 MDHEN, CDR2 SYDVKM. The CDR3 coding sequence is TGTGCCAGCAGTTCGGACAGGAGGGCTTTCTTT. Amino acid sequence: CASSSDRRAFF.

The V call is TRBV28, the J call TRBJ2-1; maybe TRBD2 (8 bases). Per germline, CDR1 MDHEN and CDR2 SYDVKM. V was pared by 1 base and J by 5 bases, with 30 bases between. This CDR3 region has 21 residues. The CDR3 DNA reads TGTGCCAGCAGTTTATCCCTCGGCCGACAGGGCCTAACAGCGGGAGACAATGAGCAGTTCTTC. This gives the protein CASSLSLGRQGLTAGDNEQFF. The whole variable domain, remainder taken from reference TRBV28 and TRBJ2-1, is DVKVTQSSRYLVKRTGEKVFLECVQDMDHENMFWYRQDPGLGLRLIYFSYDVKMKEKGDIPEGYSVSREKKERFSLILESASTNQTSMYLCASSLSLGRQGLTAGDNEQFFGPGTRLTVL.

This clonotype appeared a few times. The V gene is TRBV6-1, the J gene TRBJ2-3; TRBD2 matches at 9 bases. The CDR3 runs to 14 residues. Germline V CDR1 and CDR2: MNHNS, SASEGT. V was clipped by 7 bases and J by 3 bases; unmatched bases: 5. CDR3 in amino acids: CASTASGRTDTQYF. CDR3 nucleotides: TGTGCCAGCACCGCAAGCGGGAGGACAGATACGCAGTATTTT.

This clonotype came up many times. The DNA for the CDR3 is TGTGCCAGCAGCCCGCGGGGACAGGGGGCAGGAGAGACCCAGTACTTC. Translation: CASSPRGQGAGETQYF. The rearrangement joins TRBV28 to TRBJ2-5; the match to TRBD1 covers 12 bases. The CDR3 totals 16 residues. In germline, CDR1 is MDHEN, CDR2 SYDVKM. The J segment lost 4 bases and the V segment lost 6 bases, leaving 9 bases of the junction unmatched.

This clonotype was observed a few times. The chain combines TRBV28 with TRBJ1-1, with D perhaps TRBD1 (6 bases). V gave up 1 base and J gave up 4 bases, with 7 bases separating them. Germline V gene sequence: CDR1 MDHEN, CDR2 SYDVKM. CDR3 length equals 13 residues. The CDR3 loop is CASSLSGATEAFF. CDR3 coding DNA: TGTGCCAGCAGTTTATCAGGGGCCACTGAAGCTTTCTTT.

The V gene is TRBV7-2, the J gene TRBJ2-3, with D maybe TRBD2 (6 bases). Looked up from germline, CDR1 is SGHTA and CDR2 is FQGNSA. V lost 5 bases and J lost 5, with 11 bases in between. The CDR3 contains 13 residues. The CDR3 protein is CASSPPGEDTQYF. The CDR3 DNA follows: TGTGCCAGCAGCCCCCCGGGAGAAGATACGCAGTATTTT.

This clonotype was seen only a few times. The genes are TRBV12-3 or TRBV12-4 and TRBJ2-5; no clear D gene. Between the trimmed V and J ends, which lost 1 base and 5 bases, there was a span of 5 bases. The CDR3 sequence is 12 residues long. This CDR3 reads CASSLVSETQYF. The CDR3 DNA is TGTGCCAGCAGTTTAGTTTCCGAGACCCAGTACTTC.

The chain combines TRBV20-1 with TRBJ1-5, with 9 bases that match TRBD1. The CDR3 runs 14 residues. From germline, CDR1 is DFQATT and CDR2 SNEGSKA (reference sequence). Trimming at V came to 6 bases and at J to 4 bases, leaving 7 bases not matched to a gene. CDR3 amino acids: CSARQGEGNQPQHF. The CDR3 region has the DNA TGCAGTGCCCGACAGGGGGAAGGGAATCAGCCCCAGCATTTT.

This clonotype was observed a handful of times. The chain recombines TRBV21-1 with TRBJ2-1; no DNA check was done on the table's D call, TRBD1. TRBV21-1 is a known pseudogene. The CDR3 consists of 16 residues. This CDR3 is CASSKRMQGAMGEQFF. The CDR3 coding sequence is TGTGCCAGCAGCAAACGTATGCAGGGGGCCATGGGTGAGCAGTTCTTC.

This rearrangement joins TRBV20-1 to TRBJ2-1; 11 bases agree with TRBD2. Germline V gene data show CDR1 as DFQATT and CDR2 as SNEGSKA (reference sequence). J gave up 15 bases and V 3 bases, and 19 bases lay outside the gene matches. The CDR3 length is 16 residues. The CDR3 reads CSARYTSGRNRPPGFF. DNA of the CDR3: TGCAGTGCTAGGTATACTAGCGGGAGAAATCGTCCCCCTGGGTTCTTC.

This clonotype was detected once. The chain recombines TRBV20-1 with TRBJ2-2; D ambiguous. The CDR3 extends over 13 amino acids. Germline V gene lookup returns CDR1 DFQATT and CDR2 SNEGSKA (reference sequence). V lost 3 bases and J 1 base, leaving 6 bases between the germline ends. CDR3 residues: CSARDLNTGELFF. CDR3 DNA: TGCAGTGCTAGGGATCTGAACACCGGGGAGCTGTTTTTT.

J is TRBJ2-1 and V is TRBV20-1; D remains ambiguous. Trimming pared 5 bases from V and 10 bases from J, leaving 6 bases between. The germline gives CDR1 DFQATT, CDR2 SNEGSKA (reference sequence). This CDR3 has 9 amino acids. The CDR3 DNA reads TGCAGTGCTTTGGGGGAGCAGTTCTTC. This codes for CSALGEQFF.

This clonotype occurred a few times. V is TRBV21-1 and J is TRBJ2-7; the tabulated D call, TRBD1, remains unverified against the DNA. TRBV21-1 is flagged as a pseudogene. CDR3 size: 16 residues. CDR3 region: CASSKNEGQSSYEQYF. Written as DNA, the CDR3 is TGTGCCAGCAGCAAAAATGAGGGACAGTCATCCTACGAGCAGTACTTC.

This clonotype showed up just a few times. The V and J genes are TRBV20-1 and TRBJ1-5; D gene unclear. The germline CDR1 and CDR2 sequences are DFQATT and SNEGSKA (reference sequence). The CDR3 is made up of 16 amino acids. Deletions cut 5 bases from V and 0 bases from J, with 17 bases between. This chain's CDR3 is CSAARPGPDSNQPQHF. In DNA, the CDR3 is TGCAGTGCTGCCCGACCCGGGCCGGATAGCAATCAGCCCCAGCATTTT.

Only a few counts were recorded for this clonotype. The chain carries TRBV7-9 and TRBJ1-1; no clear D gene. The V end lost 6 bases, the J end lost 0 bases, and 14 bases lay between the germline ends. The CDR3 consists of 15 residues. Germline assignment: CDR1 SEHNR and CDR2 FQNEAQ (reference sequence). The CDR3 loop is CASSSGKDLNTEAFF. CDR3 in DNA: TGTGCCAGCAGTTCAGGCAAGGATCTGAACACTGAAGCTTTCTTT.